Sequencing of this TCR beta chain was carried out in a study of Ad26.COV2.S vaccination and SARS-CoV-2 variants. Study observations and caveats: Comparable non-spike TCR breadth was observed in vaccine and placebo recipients. Vaccine recipients surpassed placebo recipients in spike-specific TCR breadth. Substantial post-vaccination breadth of spike-specific CD8+ and CD4+ T cell responses was reported. Assessments of TCR breadth and depth may have underestimated the total T cell responses.

This clone was counted between two and nine times. No antigen is known for it. Germline assignment: CDR1 LNHDA and CDR2 SQIVND (reference sequence). The CDR3 contains 13 residues. The V gene lost 10 bases and the J gene lost 5 bases, with 15 bases spanning the gap. This table comes from immunoSEQ multiplex PCR, and its TCRdb copy is limited to in-frame clones, with some not included. The repertoire includes around 140,000 clones, 80% to 90% of them detected once, and 5% sits in the top ten. The clonotype originates from a human donor who had recovered from COVID-19. The chain carries TRBV19 and TRBJ1-3; D is ambiguous. The specimen comprised peripheral blood, sampled after recovery from COVID-19. The CDR3 sequence is CATQEGTRNTIYF. As DNA, the CDR3 is TGTGCCACCCAAGAGGGTACCCGAAACACCATATATTTT.